Sequencing of this TCR beta chain was carried out in a study of T-cell reconstitution after alpha-beta-depleted transplantation in children. This clonotype was found many times. Unique molecular identifiers were incorporated when the TCRbeta library was constructed. Each CDR3 protein gets one entry after TCRdb re-called the PCR reads with MiXCR. The table records 200,000 to 300,000 distinct CDR3 sequences, 9.5% to 15% of them present only once. The CDR3 extends over 19 amino acids. In germline, CDR1 is DFQATT, CDR2 SNEGSKA (reference sequence). V was pared by 6 bases and J by 0 bases, with 24 bases between.

This rearrangement joins TRBV20-1 to TRBJ2-6; possibly TRBD1 or TRBD2 for D (5 bases each). The TCR originated in a human donor who donated a stem cell graft to a child with acute lymphoblastic leukemia. The sequencing here drew on PBMCs from the stem cell graft donor, taken from the stem cell graft. The CDR3 here is CSAPLSRDGTVSGANVLTF. Here the CDR3 DNA reads TGCAGTGCCCCCCTAAGTCGGGACGGCACTGTCTCTGGGGCCAACGTCCTGACTTTC.